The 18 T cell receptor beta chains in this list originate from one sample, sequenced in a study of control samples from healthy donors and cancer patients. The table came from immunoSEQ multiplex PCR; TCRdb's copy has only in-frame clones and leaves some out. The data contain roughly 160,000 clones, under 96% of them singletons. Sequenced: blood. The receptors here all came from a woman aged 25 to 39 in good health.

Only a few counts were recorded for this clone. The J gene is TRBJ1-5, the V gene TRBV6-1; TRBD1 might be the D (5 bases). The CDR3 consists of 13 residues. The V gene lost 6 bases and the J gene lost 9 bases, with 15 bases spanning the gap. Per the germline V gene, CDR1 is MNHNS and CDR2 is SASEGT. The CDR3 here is CASRQGMAGPQHF. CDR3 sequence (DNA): TGTGCCAGCAGGCAGGGAATGGCGGGGCCCCAGCATTTT.

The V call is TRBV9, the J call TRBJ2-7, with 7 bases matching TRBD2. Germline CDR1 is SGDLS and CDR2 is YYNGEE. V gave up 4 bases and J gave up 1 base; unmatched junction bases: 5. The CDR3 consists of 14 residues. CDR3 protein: CASSPIGGSYEQYF. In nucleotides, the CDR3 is TGTGCCAGCAGCCCTATCGGGGGGTCCTACGAGCAGTACTTC.

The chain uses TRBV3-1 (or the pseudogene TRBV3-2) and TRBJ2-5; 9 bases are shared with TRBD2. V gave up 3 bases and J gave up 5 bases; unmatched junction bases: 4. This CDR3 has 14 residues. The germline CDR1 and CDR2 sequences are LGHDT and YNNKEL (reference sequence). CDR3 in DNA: TGTGCCAGCAGCCAGCTAGCGGGGCGCGAGACCCAGTACTTC. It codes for CASSQLAGRETQYF.

CDR3 in amino acids: CASSPGVDTGELFF. Here the CDR3 DNA reads TGTGCCAGCTCACCAGGGGTTGACACCGGGGAGCTGTTTTTT. The chain is built from TRBV18 and TRBJ2-2; D remains ambiguous. There are 14 residues in the CDR3. Looked up from germline, CDR1 is KGHSH and CDR2 is LQKENI. The germline V and J ends were trimmed by 2 bases and 3 bases, with 7 bases remaining between them.

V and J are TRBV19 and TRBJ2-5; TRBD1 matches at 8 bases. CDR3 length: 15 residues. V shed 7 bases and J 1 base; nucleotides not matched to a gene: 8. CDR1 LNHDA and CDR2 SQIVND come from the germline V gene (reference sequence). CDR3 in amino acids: CASTVSDRGQETQYF. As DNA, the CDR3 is TGTGCCAGTACCGTTTCCGACAGGGGCCAAGAGACCCAGTACTTC.

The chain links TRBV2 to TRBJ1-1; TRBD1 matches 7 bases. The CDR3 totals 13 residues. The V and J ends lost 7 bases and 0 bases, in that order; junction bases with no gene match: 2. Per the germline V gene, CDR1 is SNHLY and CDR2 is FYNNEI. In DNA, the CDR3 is TGTGCCAGCAAGGGGACAGTGAACACTGAAGCTTTCTTT. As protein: CASKGTVNTEAFF. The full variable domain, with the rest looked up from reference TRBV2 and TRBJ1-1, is EPEVTQTPSHQVTQMGQEVILRCVPISNHLYFYWYRQILGQKVEFLVSFYNNEISEKSEIFDDQFSVERPDGSNFTLKIRSTKLEDSAMYFCASKGTVNTEAFFGQGTRLTVV.

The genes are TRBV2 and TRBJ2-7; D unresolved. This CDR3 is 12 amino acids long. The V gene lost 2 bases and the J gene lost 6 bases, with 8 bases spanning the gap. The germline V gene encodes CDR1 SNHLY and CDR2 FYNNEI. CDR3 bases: TGTGCCAGCAGTGAACCCCAAACCGAGCAGTACTTC. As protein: CASSEPQTEQYF.

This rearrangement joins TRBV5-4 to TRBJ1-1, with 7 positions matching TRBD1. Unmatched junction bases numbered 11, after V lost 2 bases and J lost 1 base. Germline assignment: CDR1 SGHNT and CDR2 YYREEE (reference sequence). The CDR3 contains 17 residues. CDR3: CASSLRGLMVRNTEAFF. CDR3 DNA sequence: TGTGCCAGCAGCTTAAGGGGGCTGATGGTAAGGAACACTGAAGCTTTCTTT.

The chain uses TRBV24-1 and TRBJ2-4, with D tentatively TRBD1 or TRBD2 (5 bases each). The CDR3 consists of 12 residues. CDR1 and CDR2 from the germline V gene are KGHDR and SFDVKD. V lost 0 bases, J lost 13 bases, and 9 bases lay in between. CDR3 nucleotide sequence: TGTGCCACCAGTGATTTGGGGGACCTACAGTACTTC. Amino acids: CATSDLGDLQYF.

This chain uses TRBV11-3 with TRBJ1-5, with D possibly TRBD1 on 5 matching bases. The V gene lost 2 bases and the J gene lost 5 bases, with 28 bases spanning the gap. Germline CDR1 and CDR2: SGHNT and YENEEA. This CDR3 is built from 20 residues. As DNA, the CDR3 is TGTGCCAGCAGCTTAACTATGGTTTTAAAACCCGGGGGGGTATATCAGCCCCAGCATTTT. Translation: CASSLTMVLKPGGVYQPQHF.

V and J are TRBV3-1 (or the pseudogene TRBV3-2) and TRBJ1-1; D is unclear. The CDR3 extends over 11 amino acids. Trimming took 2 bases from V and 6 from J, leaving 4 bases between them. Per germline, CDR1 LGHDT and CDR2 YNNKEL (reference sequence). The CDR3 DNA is TGTGCCAGCAGCCAATTCTCTGAAGCTTTCTTT. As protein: CASSQFSEAFF.

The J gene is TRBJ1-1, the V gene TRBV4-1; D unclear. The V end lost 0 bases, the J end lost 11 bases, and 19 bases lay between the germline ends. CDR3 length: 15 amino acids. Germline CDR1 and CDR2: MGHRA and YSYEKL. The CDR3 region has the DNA TGCGCCAGCAGCCAAGATTCGGCAGGCTCAATGGGGGCTTTCTTT. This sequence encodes CASSQDSAGSMGAFF.

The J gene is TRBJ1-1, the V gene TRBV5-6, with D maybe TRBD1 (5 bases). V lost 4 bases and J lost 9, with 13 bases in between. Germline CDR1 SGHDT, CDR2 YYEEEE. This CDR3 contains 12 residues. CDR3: CASSNGQGQAFF. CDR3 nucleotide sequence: TGTGCCAGCAGCAACGGACAAGGACAAGCTTTCTTT.

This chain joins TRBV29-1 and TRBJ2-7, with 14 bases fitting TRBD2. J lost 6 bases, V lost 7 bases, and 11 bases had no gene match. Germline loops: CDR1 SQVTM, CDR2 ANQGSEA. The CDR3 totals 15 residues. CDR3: CSGSGTSGRIGEQYF. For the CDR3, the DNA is TGCAGCGGTTCCGGGACTAGCGGGAGAATAGGCGAGCAGTACTTC.

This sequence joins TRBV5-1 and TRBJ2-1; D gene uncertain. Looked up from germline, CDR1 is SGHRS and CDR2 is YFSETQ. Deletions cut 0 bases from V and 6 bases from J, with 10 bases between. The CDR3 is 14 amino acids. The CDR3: CASSLERPPNEQFF. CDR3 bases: TGCGCCAGCAGCTTGGAGAGGCCACCCAATGAGCAGTTCTTC.

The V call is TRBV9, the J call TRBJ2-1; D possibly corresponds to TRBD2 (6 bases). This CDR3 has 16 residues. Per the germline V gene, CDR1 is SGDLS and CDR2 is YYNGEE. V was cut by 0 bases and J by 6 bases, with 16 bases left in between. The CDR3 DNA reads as TGTGCCAGCAGCGTAGGACTAACCATGGGGGGCAATGAGCAGTTCTTC. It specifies CASSVGLTMGGNEQFF.

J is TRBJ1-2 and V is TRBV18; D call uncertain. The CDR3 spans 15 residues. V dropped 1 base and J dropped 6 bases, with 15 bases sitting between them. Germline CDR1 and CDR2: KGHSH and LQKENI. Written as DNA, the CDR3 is TGTGCCAGCTCACCACAACGGGGTACGGACGATGGCTACACCTTC. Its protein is CASSPQRGTDDGYTF.

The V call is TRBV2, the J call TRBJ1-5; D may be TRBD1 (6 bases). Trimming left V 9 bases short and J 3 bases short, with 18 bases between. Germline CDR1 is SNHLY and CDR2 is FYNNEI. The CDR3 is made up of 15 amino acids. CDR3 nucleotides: TGTGCCAGTAGAAGGTATCAGGGGACCAATCAGCCCCAGCATTTT. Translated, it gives CASRRYQGTNQPQHF.